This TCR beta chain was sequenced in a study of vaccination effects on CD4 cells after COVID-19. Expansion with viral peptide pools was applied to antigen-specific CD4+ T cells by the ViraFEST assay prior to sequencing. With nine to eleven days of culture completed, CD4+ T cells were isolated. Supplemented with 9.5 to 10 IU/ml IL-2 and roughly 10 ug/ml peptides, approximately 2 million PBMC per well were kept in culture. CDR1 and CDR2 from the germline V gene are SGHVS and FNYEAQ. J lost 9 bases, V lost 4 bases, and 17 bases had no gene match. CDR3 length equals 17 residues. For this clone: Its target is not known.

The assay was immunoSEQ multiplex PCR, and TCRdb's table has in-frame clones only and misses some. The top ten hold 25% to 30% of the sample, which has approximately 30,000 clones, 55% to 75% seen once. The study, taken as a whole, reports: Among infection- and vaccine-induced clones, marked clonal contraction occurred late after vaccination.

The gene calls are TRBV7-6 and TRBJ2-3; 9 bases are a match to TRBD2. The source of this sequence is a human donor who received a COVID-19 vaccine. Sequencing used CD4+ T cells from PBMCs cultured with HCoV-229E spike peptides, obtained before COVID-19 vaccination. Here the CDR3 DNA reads TGTGCCAGCAGCTCCCCTAGCGGGACTAGAAGTTTGGGCACGCAGTATTTT. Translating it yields CASSSPSGTRSLGTQYF.